The entry below gives a single T cell receptor (beta chain) sequence along with its context. The data belong to a study of shared clonotypes between healthy human individuals. Study-wide background: Per-donor plates numbered three CD4 naive, three CD4 memory, two CD8 naive and one CD8 memory.

Division of CD4+ cells produced a CD45RA+ naive subset and a CD45RA-negative memory subset. Running of the assay took place at deep level. Sorted-subset replicate PCRs used about 200 ng DNA, approximately 27,000 T cell genomes. Sequenced by immunoSEQ multiplex PCR; TCRdb stores in-frame clones only, minus some. The table has just under 350,000 clones, around four fifths seen once. This receptor was taken from a man in his thirties or forties in good health. Specimen: memory CD4+ T cells sorted from blood. The sample's subset: CD45RA-negative fraction.

CDR3: CASSIGQPGSSYEQYF. CDR3 DNA: TGTGCCAGTAGTATTGGACAGCCAGGGAGCTCCTACGAGCAGTACTTC. The genes are TRBV19 and TRBJ2-7; weak D call: TRBD1 (6 bases). Trimming took 3 bases from V and 0 from J, leaving 15 bases between them. CDR1 is LNHDA and CDR2 is SQIVND in the germline V gene (reference sequence). The CDR3 length is 16 residues.